These 23 T cell receptor beta chains were sequenced from one sample in a study of tumor-infiltrating lymphocytes in localized non-small cell lung cancer. The assay was immunoSEQ multiplex PCR, and TCRdb's table has in-frame clones only and misses some. The sample has over 10,000 clones, approximately 83% seen once. The sequenced sample was uninvolved lung tissue not adjacent to the tumor. These receptors were collected from a human donor with non-small cell lung cancer.

This rearrangement joins TRBV12-1 to TRBJ2-1; the table's D call, TRBD2, was not checked against the DNA. TRBV12-1 is shown as a pseudogene. The CDR3 contains 17 residues. As DNA, the CDR3 is TGTGCCAGCAGCCCAATTGGGACTAGCGGGGCATACAATGAGCAGTTCTTC. It specifies CASSPIGTSGAYNEQFF.

This rearrangement joins TRBV6-1 to TRBJ2-3; TRBD2 agrees at 7 bases. The germline CDR1 and CDR2 sequences are MNHNS and SASEGT. There are 14 residues in the CDR3. Trimming removed 4 bases from V and 0 bases from J; junction bases left unmatched: 1. CDR3 bases: TGTGCCAGCAGTGGAGCGGGGAGCACAGATACGCAGTATTTT. This sequence encodes CASSGAGSTDTQYF.

The rearrangement uses TRBV18 and TRBJ2-7; tentative D call: TRBD1 (5 bases). Trimming removed 3 bases from V and 13 bases from J, with 19 bases in between. The CDR3 loop spans 13 amino acids. CDR1 and CDR2 from the germline V gene are KGHSH and LQKENI. CDR3 coding DNA: TGTGCCAGCTCACCCGATCGACAGACCTTCATCTACTTC. It yields the protein CASSPDRQTFIYF.

The J gene is TRBJ2-3, the V gene TRBV5-1; D possibly uses TRBD1 or TRBD2 (5 bases each). The CDR3 is made up of 17 amino acids. Trimming took 1 base from V and 2 from J, leaving 17 bases between them. Germline assignment: CDR1 SGHRS and CDR2 YFSETQ. CDR3 residues: CASSLIFGTYYTDTQYF. In nucleotides, the CDR3 is TGCGCCAGCAGCTTGATTTTCGGGACGTACTACACAGATACGCAGTATTTT.

V usage is TRBV6-1 and J usage is TRBJ2-7; D not certain. Trimming left V 2 bases short and J 5 bases short, with 16 bases between. Germline V gene data show CDR1 as MNHNS and CDR2 as SASEGT. The CDR3 has 15 amino acids. The CDR3 loop reads CASSEPSLGQDEQYF. CDR3 DNA: TGTGCCAGCAGTGAACCTAGTCTCGGGCAAGACGAGCAGTACTTC.

The chain couples TRBV4-1 to TRBJ1-5, with a possible D match to TRBD1 (5 bases). The CDR3 has 17 residues. The germline gives CDR1 MGHRA, CDR2 YSYEKL. The V end was cut by 4 bases, the J end by 0 bases, with 16 bases between. CDR3 coding DNA: TGCGCCAGCAGCCTTACCTTTAGAGACAGTAGCAATCAGCCCCAGCATTTT. As protein: CASSLTFRDSSNQPQHF.

The CDR3 is CATSRASGRTDTQYF. CDR3 DNA sequence: TGTGCCACCAGCAGAGCATCAGGGCGCACAGATACGCAGTATTTT. The rearrangement links TRBV15 to TRBJ2-3, with D perhaps matching TRBD1 (5 bases). The germline V gene has CDR1 LNHNV and CDR2 YYDKDF (reference sequence). Trimming cost V 1 base and J 1 base, with 9 bases left between them. This CDR3 is built from 15 residues.

The gene calls are TRBV21-1 and TRBJ1-5; the table's TRBD1 call for D was not verified on the DNA. TRBV21-1 counts as a pseudogene. The CDR3 sequence is 20 residues long. CDR3 protein: CASSKESGDRAQVHGQPQHF. CDR3 nucleotide sequence: TGTGCCAGCAGCAAAGAAAGCGGGGACAGGGCCCAGGTCCACGGGCAGCCCCAGCATTTT.

This chain links TRBV30 with TRBJ2-1, with D uncertain. Germline V gene data show CDR1 as GTSNPN and CDR2 as SVGIG (reference sequence). The CDR3 loop spans 15 amino acids. V lost 0 bases to trimming and J lost 0 bases, with 9 bases between them. CDR3: CAWSVGSSSYNEQFF. CDR3 sequence (DNA): TGTGCCTGGAGTGTAGGCAGCAGCTCCTACAATGAGCAGTTCTTC.

V is TRBV25-1 and J is TRBJ2-2; D unclear. The CDR3 loop spans 15 amino acids. The ends were cut back, 0 bases at V and 0 bases at J, with 5 bases in the middle. CDR1 is MGHDK, CDR2 SYGVNS, per germline. As DNA, the CDR3 is TGTGCCAGCAGTGAATACAGCGCGAACACCGGGGAGCTGTTTTTT. It encodes CASSEYSANTGELFF.

This clone has just one count. The chain recombines TRBV28 with TRBJ1-1; D is uncertain. CDR1 is MDHEN and CDR2 is SYDVKM in the germline V gene. CDR3 size: 14 residues. V lost 3 bases, J lost 0 bases, and 8 bases lay in between. The CDR3, as DNA: TGTGCCAGCAGTTTCAGACTGATGAACACTGAAGCTTTCTTT. Translation: CASSFRLMNTEAFF.

The rearrangement links TRBV6-6 to TRBJ2-6; unclear D gene. V lost 5 bases and J 0 bases, leaving 11 bases between the germline ends. Looked up from germline, CDR1 is MNHNY and CDR2 is SVGAGI (reference sequence). This CDR3 is 16 amino acids long. DNA of the CDR3: TGTGCCAGCAGTGGCCCGTTTCGCTCTGGGGCCAACGTCCTGACTTTC. Encoded protein: CASSGPFRSGANVLTF.

The chain combines TRBV4-1 with TRBJ2-7; TRBD2 agrees at 10 bases. Germline V lookup: CDR1 MGHRA, CDR2 YSYEKL. Unmatched junction bases numbered 5, after V lost 3 bases and J lost 3 bases. This CDR3 has 15 amino acids. DNA for the CDR3: TGCGCCAGCAGCCAGGAACTAGCGGGGCGCTACGAGCAGTACTTC. Residues: CASSQELAGRYEQYF.

The gene calls are TRBV5-1 and TRBJ2-1, with 9 bases aligning to TRBD1. The CDR3 is 14 residues long. V lost 5 bases and J lost 9; bases outside the gene matches: 9. From germline, CDR1 is SGHRS and CDR2 YFSETQ. CDR3 DNA: TGCGCCAGCAGGCCCGGGACAGGGTCCGGTGAGCAGTTCTTC. Amino acids: CASRPGTGSGEQFF. Full variable domain (remainder filled in from reference TRBV5-1 and TRBJ2-1): KAGVTQTPRYLIKTRGQQVTLSCSPISGHRSVSWYQQTPGQGLQFLFEYFSETQRNKGNFPGRFSGRQFSNSRSEMNVSTLELGDSALYLCASRPGTGSGEQFFGPGTRLTVL.

In DNA, the CDR3 is TGTGCCAGCTCACCACCGGAAGTCACCGGGGAGCTGTTTTTT. Translation: CASSPPEVTGELFF. The rearrangement links TRBV18 to TRBJ2-2, with D unresolved. This CDR3 is built from 14 residues. Per the germline V gene, CDR1 is KGHSH and CDR2 is LQKENI. V was trimmed by 0 bases and J by 4 bases, leaving 6 bases between them.

J is TRBJ2-7 and V is TRBV27, with D tentatively TRBD1 or TRBD2 (7 bases each). The CDR3 length is 15 residues. V lost 3 bases to trimming and J lost 6 bases, with 18 bases between them. Germline V CDR1 and CDR2: MNHEY, SMNVEV (reference sequence). The CDR3, as DNA: TGTGCCAGCAGTTTCCTAGGGGGCGGACTAGGCGAGCAGTACTTC. It encodes CASSFLGGGLGEQYF.

On this clone: Additional DNA sequences in this sample encode the identical CDR3. Here the CDR3 reads CASSPTGGTGELFF. The DNA of the CDR3 is TGTGCCAGCAGTCCGACAGGGGGCACCGGGGAGCTGTTTTTT. V is TRBV2 and J is TRBJ2-2; 9 bases are shared with TRBD1. Germline CDR1 reads SNHLY; CDR2 reads FYNNEI. This CDR3 comprises 14 residues. The trim removed 5 bases at V and 4 bases at J, leaving 2 bases unmatched.

This chain joins TRBV28 and TRBJ2-3; 8 nucleotides match TRBD1. V gave up 3 bases and J gave up 6 bases; unmatched junction bases: 8. The CDR3 covers 15 residues. Germline V gives CDR1 MDHEN, CDR2 SYDVKM. CDR3 sequence reads: CASSLDRVGPDTQYF. As DNA, the CDR3 is TGTGCCAGCAGTTTGGACAGGGTAGGCCCCGATACGCAGTATTTT.

This rearrangement joins TRBV2 to TRBJ1-2; no definite D call. The CDR3 extends over 11 amino acids. CDR1 is SNHLY, CDR2 FYNNEI, per germline. Between the trimmed V and J ends, which lost 9 bases and 9 bases, there was a span of 14 bases. In nucleotides, the CDR3 is TGTGCCAGGACCGTCCCGGACCGCTACACCTTC. It yields the protein CARTVPDRYTF.

The CDR3 protein is CASSFAGLDNQPQHF. CDR3 DNA sequence: TGTGCCAGCAGCTTTGCGGGTTTGGACAATCAGCCCCAGCATTTT. The genes are TRBV5-5 and TRBJ1-5, with no clear D. Trimming cost V 2 bases and J 3 bases, with 12 bases left between them. The CDR3 covers 15 residues. The germline CDR1 and CDR2 sequences are SGHKS and YYEKEE (reference sequence).

This chain joins TRBV9 and TRBJ2-1, with 10 bases aligning to TRBD2. V lost 1 base and J lost 7; bases outside the gene matches: 11. The CDR3 loop spans 17 amino acids. Germline assignment: CDR1 SGDLS and CDR2 YYNGEE. CDR3 DNA: TGTGCCAGCAGCGTATCACTTTCTAGCGGGGGTAGGAATGAGCAGTTCTTC. As protein: CASSVSLSSGGRNEQFF.

The CDR3 sequence is CASGRDNPNYGYTF. The CDR3 DNA sequence: TGTGCCAGCGGGAGGGACAACCCTAACTATGGCTACACCTTC. The V gene is TRBV2, the J gene TRBJ1-2, with a weak D call TRBD1 (6 bases). In germline, CDR1 is SNHLY, CDR2 FYNNEI. Trimming left V 8 bases short and J 0 bases short, with 13 bases between. This CDR3 region has 14 residues. Complete variable domain (other parts from reference TRBV2 and TRBJ1-2): EPEVTQTPSHQVTQMGQEVILRCVPISNHLYFYWYRQILGQKVEFLVSFYNNEISEKSEIFDDQFSVERPDGSNFTLKIRSTKLEDSAMYFCASGRDNPNYGYTFGSGTRLTVV.

V gene TRBV18 combines with J gene TRBJ2-6, with D hard to call. Germline V gene lookup returns CDR1 KGHSH and CDR2 LQKENI. Trimming pared 0 bases from V and 1 base from J, leaving 1 base between. There are 14 residues in the CDR3. The CDR3 loop is CASSPPSGANVLTF. The CDR3 DNA follows: TGTGCCAGCTCACCACCGTCTGGGGCCAACGTCCTGACTTTC.